This TCR beta chain was obtained from a study of Ad26.COV2.S vaccination and SARS-CoV-2 variants. Overall study: Each vaccinee took Ad26.COV2.S intramuscularly, once or twice 56 days apart.

The protocol was immunoSEQ multiplex PCR, while the TCRdb copy is restricted to in-frame clones and leaves out a portion. The sample lists a few hundred thousand clones, approximately 83% occurring once. Stated treatment: some 20 received Ad26.COV2.S at low or high dose, single or two shots; 5 received placebo; per-sample allocation not given. Specimen acquisition occurred on day 63 following the initial vaccine or placebo injection. Study conclusions and caveats: The study found similar non-spike TCR breadth in vaccine and placebo recipients. Greater spike-specific TCR breadth was seen in vaccine recipients than in placebo recipients. Substantial breadth was reported for post-vaccination spike-specific CD8+ and CD4+ T cells.

Germline trimming cut 5 bases from V and 10 bases from J; bases unmatched to any gene: 16. The length of the CDR3 is 17 residues. Germline V lookup: CDR1 SGHAT, CDR2 FQNNGV. Of note for this clone: Antigen: not known.

This chain connects TRBV11-2 to TRBJ2-3; 12 bases are a match to TRBD2. Sequenced material: peripheral blood, taken in a trial of Ad26.COV2.S vaccine versus placebo. The source of this sequence is a person between 18 and 65 years old who received the Ad26.COV2.S COVID-19 vaccine or a placebo. CDR3 sequence (DNA): TGTGCCAGCAGCACCAGACTAGCGGGGGAGCAAGGGGTTGCGCAGTATTTT. It encodes CASSTRLAGEQGVAQYF. Full variable domain (outside the CDR3, taken from reference TRBV11-2 and TRBJ2-3): EAGVAQSPRYKIIEKRQSVAFWCNPISGHATLYWYQQILGQGPKLLIQFQNNGVVDDSQLPKDRFSAERLKGVDSTLKIQPAKLEDSAVYLCASSTRLAGEQGVAQYFGPGTRLTVL.